The clone carrying this TCR beta chain was counted a few times. Its antigen is unknown. There were TCR beta CDR3 regions amplified from RNA transcripts. HTBI primers drove first-round RT-PCR of the TCR CDR3. TCRdb re-analysed the multiplex PCR reads in MiXCR, keeping a single row per CDR3 protein. Of about 130,000 distinct CDR3 sequences listed, around 20% were seen once; the top ten hold 60% to 80%. Exclusions: uncontrolled infection, other autoimmune disease, pregnancy, lactation. The data derive from a study of T cells in Graves' hyperthyroidism and ophthalmopathy. Points from the study as a whole: Blood also held most thyroid clonotypes expanded beyond 0.001. Ophthalmopathy was separated from stable hyperthyroidism by a 13 V-J model.

Per the germline V gene, CDR1 is SQVTM and CDR2 is ANQGSEA. Trimming took 4 bases from V and 0 from J, leaving 13 bases between them. The CDR3 runs to 14 residues. This receptor was obtained from a woman between 50 and 59 years old with Graves' hyperthyroidism that later progressed to Graves' ophthalmopathy. The V gene is TRBV29-1, the J gene TRBJ2-7; D is unclear. Material: blood. This chain's CDR3 is CSVGVSGFSYEQYF. DNA for the CDR3: TGCAGCGTTGGGGTGTCCGGATTCTCCTACGAGCAGTACTTC.